Shown below are 8 T cell receptor beta chains from a single sample sequenced in a study of tumor-infiltrating lymphocytes in primary liver carcinoma. Out of unsorted whole blood came the blood RNA, and germline DNA was extracted as well. From around 500 ng of total RNA, TCR beta-specific cDNA was reverse-transcribed using a constant-region primer. Library construction for TCR beta comprised three nested multiplex PCR rounds performed with slightly modified ARM-PCR. TRBV1-TRBV30 forward primers and a C-beta reverse primer were used in the first two PCR rounds, which each ran for approximately 11 cycles. TCRdb re-derived calls from the multiplex PCR reads in MiXCR, one entry per CDR3 protein. Of 250,000 to 350,000 distinct CDR3 sequences detected, roughly 60% appear once; the ten largest clones hold over 15%. Sequencing input: peripheral blood. The receptors derive from a woman aged 30 to 39 with primary liver carcinoma and hepatitis B virus infection.

In regard to this clonotype: Just one base apart from a much larger clone, this may be a read error. The rearrangement links TRBV6-5 to TRBJ2-7; 7 bases are shared with TRBD2. J was trimmed by 5 bases and V by 11 bases; bases with no gene match: 6. This CDR3 is 11 amino acids long. Germline V gene data show CDR1 as MNHEY and CDR2 as SVGAGI. CDR3 nucleotide sequence: TGTGCCTCCACTCGGGAGGACGAGCAGTACTTC. Protein sequence: CASTREDEQYF.

About this clonotype: Its ends do not fully match the called genes, so a read error is possible. The chain couples TRBV28 to TRBJ2-7, with D unresolved. CDR1 is MDHEN, CDR2 SYDVKM, per germline. This CDR3 spans 12 amino acids. The CDR3 loop is CACSIFPYEQYF. CDR3 DNA: TGTGCCTGCAGTATTTTTCCCTACGAGCAGTACTTC.

A note on this clonotype: An end of the junction differs from the germline gene, which may be a read error. The V gene is TRBV6-1, the J gene TRBJ2-3; tentatively, D is TRBD1 or TRBD2 (5 bases each). The CDR3 is made up of 13 amino acids. Per the germline V gene, CDR1 is MNHNS and CDR2 is SASEGT. For the CDR3, the DNA is TGTGTCAGCAGTGGAATTGGGGGAAATACGCAGTATTTT. It encodes CVSSGIGGNTQYF.

Ten or more counts support this clonotype. A read error may account for a junction end that differs from germline. V is TRBV11-2 and J is TRBJ2-7; maybe TRBD2 (5 bases). Germline assignment: CDR1 SGHAT and CDR2 FQNNGV. The CDR3 length is 12 residues. DNA for the CDR3: TGTGCCAGCAGCTTAGGAGGGATCAGGTGGCACTTC. Residues: CASSLGGIRWHF.

J is TRBJ2-3 and V is TRBV7-8; D is uncertain. Looked up from germline, CDR1 is SGHVS and CDR2 is FQNEAQ. The CDR3 has 14 residues. Between the trimmed V and J ends, which lost 1 base and 3 bases, there was a span of 8 bases. CDR3 bases: TGTGCCAGCAGCTTAGAAATCCTTACAGATACGCAGTATTTT. It is translated as CASSLEILTDTQYF.

The chain is built from TRBV12-3 or TRBV12-4 and TRBJ2-3; possible D gene TRBD1, 6 bases. V lost 2 bases and J lost 1, with 10 bases in between. The CDR3 spans 15 residues. The CDR3 nucleotides are TGTGCCAGCAGTTTATTGTCAGGGGGCACAGATACGCAGTATTTT. Translation gives CASSLLSGGTDTQYF.

As for this clonotype: This sequence may be a read error, since a much larger clone differs from it by one base. Here the CDR3 DNA reads TGCGGCGTAATGACTAGGGGCGAGCAGTACTTC. This encodes CGVMTRGEQYF. The chain recombines TRBV29-1 with TRBJ2-7, with a weak D call TRBD2 (6 bases). The CDR3 consists of 11 residues. The V gene's germline CDR1 is SQVTM and CDR2 ANQGSEA.

The CDR3 here is CASSRQGGASNQPQHF. CDR3 coding DNA: TGTGCCAGCAGTCGTCAAGGGGGCGCAAGCAATCAGCCCCAGCATTTT. This chain joins TRBV28 and TRBJ1-5; 7 nucleotides line up with TRBD1. The V gene end was trimmed by 5 bases and the J gene end by 1 base; junction bases not matched to a gene: 8. This CDR3 is built from 16 residues. Germline V gives CDR1 MDHEN, CDR2 SYDVKM.